The following is a T cell receptor beta chain sequence with its context. What it binds is not known. These data originate in a study of T cells after yellow fever vaccination. Study-wide findings and caveats: A large majority of primary-vaccination clones showed up again after the booster (around 95% CD4, approximately 90% CD8). It was a small share of clonotypes that appeared in both CD4 and CD8 compartments.

By 5'RACE template switching, TCR cDNA was produced, with a universal primer site and UMIs added in the process. TCRdb called the 5' RACE reads again in MiXCR, with one record for every CDR3 protein. The sample lists under 200,000 distinct CDR3 sequences; roughly 9.6% were seen once. Sequenced here: CD8+ T cells sorted from PBMCs, sampled 15 days after the yellow fever booster vaccination. The receptor's source is a man between 18 and 29 years old who received the YFV17D yellow fever vaccine.

The CDR3 coding sequence is TGTGCCAGCAGCCAACGGCAGTTGAATCAGCCCCAGCATTTT. Translated: CASSQRQLNQPQHF. The genes are TRBV6-2 or TRBV6-3 and TRBJ1-5; D unclear. This CDR3 is 14 amino acids long. The germline CDR1 and CDR2 sequences are MNHEY and SVGEGT. Deletions cut 6 bases from V and 4 bases from J, with 13 bases between.